This T cell receptor beta chain was obtained from a study of T-cell memory formation after mild COVID-19. Whole-study context: TCR clusters showed largely donor specificity.

From the 5' RACE reads, TCRdb called clonotypes with MiXCR, one entry per CDR3 protein. The sample lists more than 250,000 distinct CDR3 sequences, about 16% occurring once. A note on this clonotype: The target antigen is unknown.

This CDR3 is built from 16 residues. J lost 1 base, V lost 5 bases, and 7 bases had no gene match. Germline CDR1 SEHNR, CDR2 FQNEAQ (reference sequence). The study, taken as a whole, reports: Mainly in CM and EM were contracting CD4+ clones; CD8+ were in EMRA.

The TCR comes from a man younger than 35 who had mild COVID-19 (a few samples of this study predate the infection). Cell type and time point are not known. J is TRBJ1-1 and V is TRBV7-9; 10 bases agree with TRBD1. Sequencing was performed on PBMCs or a T cell subset sorted from them (not recorded which). The CDR3, as DNA: TGTGCCAGCAGCAGACTCCGGGACAGGGGGAACACTGAAGCTTTCTTT. It specifies CASSRLRDRGNTEAFF.